These 18 T cell receptor beta chains were all obtained from the same sample, sequenced in a study of T cell responses to AZD1222 COVID-19 vaccine. Here immunoSEQ multiplex PCR was the method, and the copy in TCRdb shows in-frame clones only, minus some. The data hold 150,000 to 200,000 clones, with about nine tenths observed a single time. Sequencing used peripheral blood, obtained on day 0 of AZD1222 vaccination. Every receptor here comes from an adult in good health.

The chain joins TRBV6-5 to TRBJ1-1, with D possibly being TRBD1 (5 bases). V gave up 4 bases and J gave up 5 bases, with 14 bases separating them. The CDR3 is made up of 14 amino acids. Germline CDR1 MNHEY, CDR2 SVGAGI. The CDR3 nucleotides are TGTGCCAGCAGTTCCCCCTTGGGGGGTACTGAAGCTTTCTTT. The encoded protein is CASSSPLGGTEAFF.

The chain joins TRBV5-1 to TRBJ2-3; D is possibly TRBD2 (5 bases). V gave up 4 bases and J gave up 6 bases, with 24 bases separating them. Germline-derived CDR1 and CDR2 are SGHRS and YFSETQ. The CDR3 runs 17 residues. For the CDR3, the DNA is TGCGCCAGCAGCCCGTCTCGGCTAGCTCTCCTCTGGGATACGCAGTATTTT. Protein: CASSPSRLALLWDTQYF. Filled out from reference TRBV5-1 and TRBJ2-3, the complete variable domain reads KAGVTQTPRYLIKTRGQQVTLSCSPISGHRSVSWYQQTPGQGLQFLFEYFSETQRNKGNFPGRFSGRQFSNSRSEMNVSTLELGDSALYLCASSPSRLALLWDTQYFGPGTRLTVL.

This clone appeared a single time. The chain employs TRBV5-5 and TRBJ2-7, with a possible D match to TRBD2 (7 bases). With 4 bases removed from V and 3 bases from J, the gap between germline ends came to 14 bases. Germline CDR1 SGHKS, CDR2 YYEKEE (reference sequence). The CDR3 is 14 amino acids. CDR3 DNA sequence: TGTGCCAGCAGCCCTGGGGGGGGGCTCTACGAGCAGTACTTC. Translating gives CASSPGGGLYEQYF.

This clone showed up just once. CDR3 nucleotide sequence: TGTGCCAGCAGCGCACATGGGGGTCTAACAGATACGCAGTATTTT. Translated, it gives CASSAHGGLTDTQYF. This chain uses TRBV7-3 with TRBJ2-3, with D possibly being TRBD1 or TRBD2 (5 bases each). Trimming cost V 5 bases and J 3 bases, with 15 bases left between them. Germline CDR1 and CDR2: SGHTA and FQGTGA. The CDR3 is 15 amino acids.

V is TRBV27 and J is TRBJ1-3, with D unresolved. There are 16 residues in the CDR3. V was trimmed by 0 bases and J by 0 bases, leaving 9 bases between them. CDR1 and CDR2 from the germline V gene are MNHEY and SMNVEV (reference sequence). The CDR3 loop is CASSLSRPNSGNTIYF. CDR3 in DNA: TGTGCCAGCAGTTTATCCAGACCAAACTCTGGAAACACCATATATTTT.

The chain has TRBV5-8 and TRBJ1-5; 8 bases are shared with TRBD1. Germline V gene sequence: CDR1 SGHTS, CDR2 YDEGEE. V lost 3 bases to trimming and J lost 0 bases; unmatched junction nucleotides: 8. The CDR3 sequence is 17 residues long. The CDR3 loop reads CASSSGTGPYSNQPQHF. The CDR3 DNA sequence: TGTGCCAGCAGCTCTGGGACAGGACCTTATAGCAATCAGCCCCAGCATTTT.

This chain joins TRBV7-9 and TRBJ1-5, with 7 bases fitting TRBD1. This CDR3 is built from 15 residues. CDR1 and CDR2 (germline): SEHNR, FQNEAQ (reference sequence). With 5 bases clipped from V and 6 bases from J, the junction kept 10 bases outside the gene matches. The CDR3 nucleotides are TGTGCCAGCAGCCACGGGACAGTACCCAGTCAGCCCCAGCATTTT. Amino acids: CASSHGTVPSQPQHF.

The chain has TRBV19 and TRBJ1-6; 10 bases line up with TRBD1. Germline values: CDR1 LNHDA, CDR2 SQIVND (reference sequence). The V segment lost 4 bases and the J segment 7 bases; nucleotides outside the gene matches: 4. This CDR3 comprises 15 residues. CDR3 protein: CASSTRTGGNSPLHF. CDR3 DNA: TGTGCCAGTAGTACTCGGACAGGGGGAAATTCACCCCTCCACTTT.

This rearrangement joins TRBV7-8 to TRBJ1-6, with D perhaps TRBD1 (5 bases). V lost 0 bases to trimming and J lost 7 bases, with 7 bases between them. The CDR3 runs to 14 residues. CDR1 SGHVS and CDR2 FQNEAQ come from the germline V gene. The CDR3 region has the DNA TGTGCCAGCAGCTTAGCGACAGCCAATTCACCCCTCCACTTT. This sequence encodes CASSLATANSPLHF. Looking up the rest from reference TRBV7-8 and TRBJ1-6 gives the full variable domain: GAGVSQSPRYKVAKRGQDVALRCDPISGHVSLFWYQQALGQGPEFLTYFQNEAQLDKSGLPSDRFFAERPEGSVSTLKIQRTQQEDSAVYLCASSLATANSPLHFGNGTRLTVT.

The sample holds one count of this clone. The J gene is TRBJ1-1, the V gene TRBV2; D remains ambiguous. Trimming removed 1 base at V and 5 bases at J, with 14 bases between. Germline V gene sequence: CDR1 SNHLY, CDR2 FYNNEI. This CDR3 contains 15 residues. CDR3 sequence (DNA): TGTGCCAGCAGTGAAGGGCGGACGGCGAGAACTGAAGCTTTCTTT. Its protein is CASSEGRTARTEAFF.

The chain joins TRBV11-3 to TRBJ1-3; the match to TRBD1 covers 9 bases. After removal of 3 bases from V and 0 bases from J, the junction contained 0 bases not matched to a gene. This CDR3 contains 15 residues. CDR1 is SGHNT, CDR2 YENEEA, per germline. The CDR3 DNA sequence: TGTGCCAGCAGCTTGACAGGGGGCTCTGGAAACACCATATATTTT. Translation gives CASSLTGGSGNTIYF.

This sequence joins TRBV28 and TRBJ2-3, with 10 bases fitting TRBD1. J lost 3 bases, V lost 7 bases, and 7 bases had no gene match. CDR1 is MDHEN and CDR2 is SYDVKM in the germline V gene. CDR3 length equals 15 residues. The CDR3 region has the DNA TGTGCCAGCAAACGAGGGACAGGGGAAACAGATACGCAGTATTTT. Translated: CASKRGTGETDTQYF.

This chain joins TRBV5-8 and TRBJ2-7; no reliable D call. The CDR3 spans 12 residues. Per the germline V gene, CDR1 is SGHTS and CDR2 is YDEGEE. Trimming cost V 0 bases and J 5 bases, with 6 bases left between them. CDR3 nucleotide sequence: TGTGCCAGCAGCTTGGCCCCCCACGAGCAGTACTTC. It encodes CASSLAPHEQYF.

The rearrangement uses TRBV4-1 and TRBJ1-5; 8 nucleotides line up with TRBD1. The length of the CDR3 is 17 residues. The ends lost 2 bases at V and 9 bases at J; junction bases unmatched: 15. CDR1 MGHRA and CDR2 YSYEKL come from the germline V gene. This CDR3 reads CASSQFQGAGGIVPQHF. As DNA, the CDR3 is TGCGCCAGCAGCCAATTTCAGGGGGCTGGGGGCATAGTGCCCCAGCATTTT.

This clone appeared once. The gene calls are TRBV23-1 and TRBJ2-7, with D uncertain. TRBV23-1 is noted as an ORF with a role that remains uncertain. With 8 bases removed from V and 2 bases from J, the gap between germline ends came to 10 bases. The CDR3 runs to 12 residues. CDR3: CASLPDPYEQYF. In DNA form, the CDR3 reads TGCGCCAGCCTGCCGGACCCCTACGAGCAGTACTTC.

This clone was counted once. The chain carries TRBV28 and TRBJ1-1; D gene unclear. Trimming removed 5 bases at V and 4 bases at J, with 17 bases between. The CDR3 is 15 residues long. Looked up from germline, CDR1 is MDHEN and CDR2 is SYDVKM. The CDR3 reads CASSVGGALGTEAFF. Written as DNA, the CDR3 is TGTGCCAGCAGTGTAGGAGGAGCCCTCGGCACTGAAGCTTTCTTT.

For the CDR3, the DNA is TGTGCCAGCAGTCTCCGCCCGGGGACCGGCTACACCTTC. Translating gives CASSLRPGTGYTF. This chain connects TRBV6-2 or TRBV6-3 to TRBJ1-2; D possibly corresponds to TRBD1 (5 bases). From germline, CDR1 is MNHEY and CDR2 SVGEGT. The CDR3 consists of 13 residues. Trimming cost V 5 bases and J 8 bases, with 15 bases left between them.

The V and J genes are TRBV28 and TRBJ1-1, with a weak D call TRBD1 (6 bases). Trimming shortened V by 5 bases and J by 1 base, and 14 bases separated the two germline ends. CDR1 and CDR2 (germline): MDHEN, SYDVKM. CDR3 length: 15 amino acids. As DNA, the CDR3 is TGTGCCAGCAGTCAATCAGGGGTCTGGAACACTGAAGCTTTCTTT. Translation: CASSQSGVWNTEAFF.